The TCR beta chain under discussion was sequenced for a study of low-dose radiotherapy and immunotherapy resistance in tumors. Study details: Intravenous administration to patients comprised nivolumab at 240 mg every two weeks and ipilimumab at 1 mg/kg every six weeks. The authors gave intravenous cyclophosphamide 200 mg/m2 every two weeks, one day before radiation and immunotherapy.

TRAV and TRBV primers primed cDNA for both TCRalpha and TCRbeta. Amplification of TCRs used a constant-region primer and V-primer adapter for about 21 PCR cycles. One entry per CDR3 protein, called by TCRdb with MiXCR from the reads. The data hold around 10,000 distinct CDR3 sequences, with around half observed a single time. This clonotype has only a few counts. The therapy administered to donors comprised nivolumab, ipilimumab, aspirin, low-dose cyclophosphamide and low-dose radiotherapy. Solid tumors that lacked tumor-infiltrating lymphocytes and were advanced were present in eligible patients. Germline V gene data show CDR1 as SQVTM and CDR2 as ANQGSEA. The CDR3 totals 13 residues. J gave up 5 bases and V 7 bases, and 4 bases lay outside the gene matches.

The source of this sequence is a human donor with advanced metastatic prostate, ovarian, gallbladder or colorectal cancer (not recorded which). This table probably holds off-target reads from a library built for another chain. J is TRBJ2-2 and V is TRBV29-1, with 10 bases aligning to TRBD1. The chain's CDR3 is CSAGTGVTGELFF. CDR3 nucleotide sequence: TGCAGCGCCGGGACAGGGGTGACCGGGGAGCTGTTTTTT.